The 9 T cell receptor beta chains presented below share a single source sample, sequenced in a study of blood T cells in healthy people across ages (dated by TCRdb to between 2015 and 2016). Library prep was done by 5' RACE. The listed sequencing device is Illumina HiSeq 2500. A second roughly 7 to 12 cycle PCR used a sample-barcoded 5' primer and a J-beta primer mix. TCRdb reprocessed the public reads (quality trimming at Q25 with fastp, clone calling with MiXCR) and kept in-frame beta chains. Entries are consolidated by CDR3 protein sequence, retaining the most common genes and DNA. The sample includes about 1,400,000 distinct CDR3 sequences, with 42% observed a single time. The ten most abundant clones make up 7% to 9.5% of the sample. The sample comprised blood. The origin of the receptors is a woman aged 18-35 years in good health.

V and J are TRBV7-2 and TRBJ2-7; TRBD2 matches 10 bases. The CDR3 totals 16 residues. From germline, CDR1 is SGHTA and CDR2 FQGNSA. V was pared by 5 bases and J by 1 base, with 8 bases of the junction left unmatched. This chain's CDR3 is CASSGRTSGFSYEQYF. The CDR3, as DNA: TGTGCCAGCAGCGGACGGACTAGCGGTTTTTCCTACGAGCAGTACTTC.

The chain has TRBV11-2 and TRBJ2-1, with 8 nucleotides matching TRBD2. Losses at the gene ends were 5 bases for V and 5 bases for J; bases not matched to a gene: 11. Germline lookup yields CDR1 SGHAT and CDR2 FQNNGV. CDR3 size: 16 residues. The CDR3, as DNA: TGTGCCAGCAGCGACCACGGGAGGGCCTCGAACAATGAGCAGTTCTTC. This sequence encodes CASSDHGRASNNEQFF.

Only one count was recorded for this clonotype. Germline is not matched at one junction end, which may reflect a read error. The chain recombines TRBV6-5 with TRBJ1-6; D call uncertain. The germline CDR1 and CDR2 sequences are MNHEY and SVGAGI. This CDR3 contains 16 residues. For the CDR3, the DNA is TGTTCCAGCAGCCCAAAACCGGGCTCCAAGCGATCACCCCTCCACTTT. It encodes CSSSPKPGSKRSPLHF.

This clonotype has just a few counts. The V call is TRBV4-2, the J call TRBJ2-5; 9 nucleotides line up with TRBD1. The CDR3 is made up of 12 amino acids. From germline, CDR1 is LGHNA and CDR2 YNFKEQ. The V gene end was trimmed by 4 bases and the J gene end by 9 bases; junction bases not matched to a gene: 3. CDR3 residues: CASSRDRVAQYF. CDR3 coding DNA: TGTGCCAGCAGCCGGGACAGGGTGGCCCAGTACTTC.

The CDR3 DNA follows: TGTGCCAGCAGCCAGAGCGGGGGGGCCGCAGATACGCAGTATTTT. The encoded protein is CASSQSGGAADTQYF. V gene TRBV12-3 or TRBV12-4 combines with J gene TRBJ2-3; 10 bases fit TRBD2. J lost 4 bases, V lost 6 bases, and 7 bases had no gene match. The CDR3 covers 15 residues.

V gene TRBV9 combines with J gene TRBJ2-7; possibly TRBD1 or TRBD2 for D (5 bases each). With 2 bases removed from V and 1 base from J, the gap between germline ends came to 10 bases. This CDR3 has 14 amino acids. The germline gives CDR1 SGDLS, CDR2 YYNGEE. The CDR3 loop is CASSVGRPSYEQYF. DNA of the CDR3: TGTGCCAGCAGCGTGGGACGACCTTCCTACGAGCAGTACTTC.

The table lists this clonotype with a few counts. The chain joins TRBV7-8 to TRBJ2-7; 9 nucleotides line up with TRBD1. Losses at the gene ends were 3 bases for V and 2 bases for J; bases not matched to a gene: 5. This CDR3 region has 15 residues. Looked up from germline, CDR1 is SGHVS and CDR2 is FQNEAQ. The CDR3 region has the DNA TGTGCCAGCAGCTTGGACAGGGGCAAAACCTACGAGCAGTACTTC. Translating gives CASSLDRGKTYEQYF.

The rearrangement links TRBV16 to TRBJ2-1; a possible D gene is TRBD1 (6 bases). The CDR3 sequence is 19 residues long. V lost 2 bases and J 8 bases, leaving 28 bases between the germline ends. Germline V gives CDR1 KGHSY, CDR2 FQNENV. The CDR3 protein is CASSQHDSQTGYLRDEQFF. The CDR3 DNA is TGTGCCAGCAGCCAACACGATTCCCAGACAGGATACCTTAGGGATGAGCAGTTCTTC.

The chain carries TRBV2 and TRBJ2-5; 9 positions agree with TRBD2. The J call may not be correct, given that the DNA end is closer to TRBJ2-4. This CDR3 spans 13 amino acids. The V gene's germline CDR1 is SNHLY and CDR2 FYNNEI. DNA of the CDR3: TGTGCCAGCAGGGGGGGACTAGCAAACATTCAGTACTTC. As protein: CASRGGLANIQYF.